This T cell receptor beta chain was obtained from a study of OX40 agonist ivuxolimab in advanced cancers. V lost 4 bases, J lost 4 bases, and 10 bases lay in between. This CDR3 region has 13 residues. Germline loops: CDR1 SGHTA, CDR2 FQGNSA. Repertoires were generated with immunoSEQ multiplex PCR, while TCRdb's copy carries only in-frame clones and drops some. The sample lists 41,000 or so clones, approximately 82% occurring once. The source material was CD4+ or CD8+ T cells sorted from blood, sampled in a trial of the OX40 agonist ivuxolimab. The chain combines TRBV7-2 with TRBJ1-2; tentatively, D is TRBD1 (5 bases). The receptor's source is an adult with an advanced solid tumor such as melanoma, head and neck, liver or kidney cancer. CDR3 amino acids: CASSWDGLYGYTF. DNA for the CDR3: TGTGCCAGCAGCTGGGACGGGCTCTATGGCTACACCTTC.